This T cell receptor beta chain was identified during a study of blood T cell repertoires in COVID-19. Overall study: The samples span acute and convalescent COVID-19 from the United States, Italy and Spain. From T cells, B-cell-depleted T cells, or PBMCs came the material, which was cDNA or gDNA.

This CDR3 has 17 residues. From germline, CDR1 is SGHKS and CDR2 YYEKEE (reference sequence). The J segment lost 2 bases and the V segment lost 0 bases, leaving 8 bases of the junction unmatched. Authors' methods: Estimation of nucleated cell counts relied on the amplification of reference gene primers. The method was immunoSEQ multiplex PCR; TCRdb's version includes in-frame clones alone and lacks a portion of them. That table gives V, J and clone size, and the DNA gave D and trimming. The repertoire holds about 400,000 clones, with about 89% as singletons. The sequenced material came from peripheral blood. This receptor was obtained from a woman between 25 and 40 years old with acute or convalescent COVID-19. This chain links TRBV5-5 with TRBJ2-3; the match to TRBD2 covers 8 bases. CDR3 protein: CASSLGPGTSITDTQYF. The CDR3 nucleotides are TGTGCCAGCAGCTTGGGGCCCGGGACTAGTATCACAGATACGCAGTATTTT.